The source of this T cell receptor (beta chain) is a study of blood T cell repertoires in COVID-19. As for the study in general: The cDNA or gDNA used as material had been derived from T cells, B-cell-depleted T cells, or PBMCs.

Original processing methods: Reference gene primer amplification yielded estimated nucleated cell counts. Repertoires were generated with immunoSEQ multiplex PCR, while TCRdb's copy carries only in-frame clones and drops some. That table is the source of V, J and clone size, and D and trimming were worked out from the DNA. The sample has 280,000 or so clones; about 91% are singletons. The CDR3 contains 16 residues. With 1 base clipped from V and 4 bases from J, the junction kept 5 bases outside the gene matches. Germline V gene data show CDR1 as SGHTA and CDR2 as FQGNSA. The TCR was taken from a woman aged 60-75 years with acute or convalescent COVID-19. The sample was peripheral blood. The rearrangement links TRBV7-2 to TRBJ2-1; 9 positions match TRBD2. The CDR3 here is CASSLEGGRGYNEQFF. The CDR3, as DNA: TGTGCCAGCAGCTTAGAGGGCGGGAGGGGATACAATGAGCAGTTCTTC.